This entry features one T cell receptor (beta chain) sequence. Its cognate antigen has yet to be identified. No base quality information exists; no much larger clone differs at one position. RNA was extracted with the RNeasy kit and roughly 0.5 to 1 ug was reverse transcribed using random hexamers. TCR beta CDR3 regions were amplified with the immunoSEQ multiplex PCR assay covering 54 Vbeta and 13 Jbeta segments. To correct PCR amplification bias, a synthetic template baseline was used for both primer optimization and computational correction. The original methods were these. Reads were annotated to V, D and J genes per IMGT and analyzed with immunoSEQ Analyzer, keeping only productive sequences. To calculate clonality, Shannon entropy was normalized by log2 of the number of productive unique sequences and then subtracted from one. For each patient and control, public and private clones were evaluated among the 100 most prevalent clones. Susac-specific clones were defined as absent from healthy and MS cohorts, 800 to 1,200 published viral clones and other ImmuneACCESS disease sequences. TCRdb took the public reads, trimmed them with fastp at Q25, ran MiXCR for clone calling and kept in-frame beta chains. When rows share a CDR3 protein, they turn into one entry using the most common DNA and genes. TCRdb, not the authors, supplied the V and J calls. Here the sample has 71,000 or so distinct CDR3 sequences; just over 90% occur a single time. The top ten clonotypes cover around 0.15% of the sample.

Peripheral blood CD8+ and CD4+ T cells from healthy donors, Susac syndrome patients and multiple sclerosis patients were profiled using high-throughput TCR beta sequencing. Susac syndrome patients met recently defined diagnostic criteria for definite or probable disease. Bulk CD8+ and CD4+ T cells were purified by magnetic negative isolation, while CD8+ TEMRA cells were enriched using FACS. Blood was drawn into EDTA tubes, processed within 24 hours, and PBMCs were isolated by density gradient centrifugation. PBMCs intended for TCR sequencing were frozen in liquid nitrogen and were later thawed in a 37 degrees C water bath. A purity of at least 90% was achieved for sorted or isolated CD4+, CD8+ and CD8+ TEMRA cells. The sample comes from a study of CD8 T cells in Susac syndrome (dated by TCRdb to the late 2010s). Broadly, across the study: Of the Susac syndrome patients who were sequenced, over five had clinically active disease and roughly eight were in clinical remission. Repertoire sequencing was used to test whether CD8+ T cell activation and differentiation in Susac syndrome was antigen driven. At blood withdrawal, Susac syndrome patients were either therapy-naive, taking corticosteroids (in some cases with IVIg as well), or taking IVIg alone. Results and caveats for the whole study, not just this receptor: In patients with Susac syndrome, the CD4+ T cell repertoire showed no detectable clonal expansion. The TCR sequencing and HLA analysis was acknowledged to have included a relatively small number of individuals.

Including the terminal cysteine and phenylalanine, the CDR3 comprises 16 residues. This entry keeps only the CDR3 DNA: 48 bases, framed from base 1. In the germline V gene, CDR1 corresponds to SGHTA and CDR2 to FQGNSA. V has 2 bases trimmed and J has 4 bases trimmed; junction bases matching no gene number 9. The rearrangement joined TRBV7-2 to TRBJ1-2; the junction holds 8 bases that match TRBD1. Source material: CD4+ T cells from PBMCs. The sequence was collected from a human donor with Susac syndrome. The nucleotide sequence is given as TGTGCCAGCAGCTTAAGAGGGGCAGGGGGCGGCTATGGCTACACCTTC. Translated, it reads CASSLRGAGGGYGYTF.